What follows are 27 T cell receptor beta chains derived from one specimen sequenced in a study of CD8 T cells in Susac syndrome (dated 2019 in TCRdb). The library was obtained by the immunoSEQ multiplex PCR assay. RNA was extracted using the RNeasy kit, and roughly 0.5 to 1 microgram was reverse transcribed with random hexamers. The public reads were run again by TCRdb, first through fastp at Q25 and then through MiXCR, and only productive beta chains were kept. Here each entry gathers all rows of one CDR3 protein and keeps the most common genes and DNA. The sample has about 430,000 distinct CDR3 sequences on record, approximately 85% of them singletons. About 0.1% of the sample lies in the top ten. What was sequenced was CD8+ T cells from PBMCs. All receptors derive from a human donor with multiple sclerosis.

The table lists this clonotype with a few counts. This sequence joins TRBV2 and TRBJ1-1; D perhaps matches TRBD1 (5 bases). This CDR3 is 15 amino acids long. The V end was cut by 3 bases, the J end by 3 bases, with 14 bases between. The germline V gene has CDR1 SNHLY and CDR2 FYNNEI. CDR3 sequence: CASSDELGRHTEAFF. In DNA form, the CDR3 reads TGTGCCAGCAGTGACGAGCTGGGGCGCCACACTGAAGCTTTCTTT.

The chain carries TRBV7-2 and TRBJ2-2; TRBD1 matches 7 bases. The germline V gene encodes CDR1 SGHTA and CDR2 FQGNSA. The V gene end was trimmed by 5 bases and the J gene end by 0 bases; junction bases not matched to a gene: 15. The CDR3 is 19 residues long. CDR3 sequence (DNA): TGTGCCAGCAGCCCGATGGACAGGTTTAGGGAAACGAACACCGGGGAGCTGTTTTTT. Its protein is CASSPMDRFRETNTGELFF. The full variable domain, rest sourced from reference TRBV7-2 and TRBJ2-2, is GAGVSQSPSNKVTEKGKDVELRCDPISGHTALYWYRQSLGQGLEFLIYFQGNSAPDKSGLPSDRFSAERTGGSVSTLTIQRTQQEDSAVYLCASSPMDRFRETNTGELFFGEGSRLTVL.

As for this clonotype: A read error may account for a junction end that differs from germline. As DNA, the CDR3 is TGTGCTAGCAGCTTAGCTGCGACCTACGAGCAGTACTTC. Translated: CASSLAATYEQYF. This chain links TRBV27 with TRBJ2-7; D is ambiguous. The germline V gene encodes CDR1 MNHEY and CDR2 SMNVEV (reference sequence). The CDR3 spans 13 residues.

The genes are TRBV2 and TRBJ2-7; 7 bases match TRBD1. Trimming cost V 4 bases and J 0 bases; bases outside gene matches: 3. The CDR3 loop spans 14 amino acids. CDR1 and CDR2 (germline): SNHLY, FYNNEI. The CDR3 nucleotides are TGTGCCAGCAGTGCTGGGGACAGCTCCTACGAGCAGTACTTC. Translated, it gives CASSAGDSSYEQYF. Full variable domain (missing parts from reference TRBV2 and TRBJ2-7): EPEVTQTPSHQVTQMGQEVILRCVPISNHLYFYWYRQILGQKVEFLVSFYNNEISEKSEIFDDQFSVERPDGSNFTLKIRSTKLEDSAMYFCASSAGDSSYEQYFGPGTRLTVT.

The rearrangement joins TRBV27 to TRBJ1-1, with 7 bases fitting TRBD1. After removal of 5 bases from V and 7 bases from J, the junction contained 13 bases not matched to a gene. CDR1 and CDR2 from the germline V gene are MNHEY and SMNVEV (reference sequence). The CDR3 length is 15 residues. CDR3 residues: CASSPLDRAKLEAFF. The CDR3 DNA sequence: TGTGCCAGCAGTCCCCTCGACAGGGCCAAACTTGAAGCTTTCTTT.

The V call is TRBV27, the J call TRBJ2-1, with TRBD1 as a possible D gene (6 bases). The CDR3 runs 14 residues. V gave up 5 bases and J gave up 4 bases, with 12 bases separating them. CDR1 and CDR2 (germline): MNHEY, SMNVEV (reference sequence). As DNA, the CDR3 is TGTGCCAGCAGTCCCCATACAGGGTACAATGAGCAGTTCTTC. It yields the protein CASSPHTGYNEQFF.

The gene calls are TRBV15 and TRBJ2-3, with unresolved D. This CDR3 has 15 amino acids. V dropped 0 bases and J dropped 0 bases, with 7 bases sitting between them. The germline gives CDR1 LNHNV, CDR2 YYDKDF (reference sequence). CDR3 loop: CATSREGMSTDTQYF. For the CDR3, the DNA is TGTGCCACCAGCAGAGAAGGGATGAGCACAGATACGCAGTATTTT.

The chain recombines TRBV5-1 with TRBJ2-3; D is undetermined. Trimming took off 2 bases at V and 2 bases at J, with 9 bases between the two ends. The CDR3 extends over 14 amino acids. Germline V gives CDR1 SGHRS, CDR2 YFSETQ. CDR3 DNA: TGCGCCAGCAGCTTCAGCACTAACACAGATACGCAGTATTTT. This translates into CASSFSTNTDTQYF.

The genes are TRBV7-2 and TRBJ2-1; unclear D gene. V lost 0 bases, J lost 4 bases, and 10 bases lay in between. Germline V CDR1 and CDR2: SGHTA, FQGNSA. The CDR3 contains 15 residues. The chain's CDR3 is CASSLAGPQYNEQFF. The CDR3 DNA reads as TGTGCCAGCAGCTTAGCCGGTCCACAGTACAATGAGCAGTTCTTC.

This sequence joins TRBV29-1 and TRBJ2-3; 8 bases align to TRBD1. Germline V gives CDR1 SQVTM, CDR2 ANQGSEA. The CDR3 contains 13 residues. Trimming cost V 7 bases and J 5 bases; bases outside gene matches: 8. The CDR3 bases are TGCAGCGCCCACCCCAGGGGGCGAGATACGCAGTATTTT. Protein sequence: CSAHPRGRDTQYF.

The V and J genes are TRBV5-5 and TRBJ2-3; D may be TRBD2 (6 bases). Germline loops: CDR1 SGHKS, CDR2 YYEKEE (reference sequence). The CDR3 sequence is 15 residues long. Trimming cost V 4 bases and J 4 bases, with 16 bases left between them. Here the CDR3 DNA reads TGTGCCAGCAGCCCGGGACTCAGCCTTTCAGATACGCAGTATTTT. It specifies CASSPGLSLSDTQYF.

This chain uses TRBV10-3 with TRBJ1-1, with TRBD1 matching 7 bases. CDR1 and CDR2 (germline): ENHRY, SYGVKD. The V segment lost 4 bases and the J segment 14 bases; nucleotides outside the gene matches: 7. This CDR3 comprises 11 residues. The CDR3: CAISGGGTVFF. The CDR3 region has the DNA TGTGCCATCAGTGGTGGGGGGACAGTCTTCTTT.

This clonotype came up once. The chain employs TRBV14 and TRBJ2-1, with TRBD2 matching over 13 bases. V lost 4 bases, J lost 8 bases, and 8 bases stayed unmatched. CDR3 length: 16 residues. Germline CDR1 SGHDN, CDR2 FVKESK. The CDR3 bases are TGTGCCAGCAGCCCGACTAGCGGGGGGCTTTCGGATGAGCAGTTCTTC. Translating it yields CASSPTSGGLSDEQFF.

This clonotype showed up just once. The junction does not match germline at one end; this may be a read error. The chain joins TRBV29-1 to TRBJ2-5, with 7 bases aligning to TRBD1. The germline V gene encodes CDR1 SQVTM and CDR2 ANQGSEA. The CDR3 spans 13 residues. The CDR3 loop reads CSVDWDSLESQYF. The CDR3 DNA reads as TGCAGCGTTGACTGGGACAGTTTAGAGTCCCAGTACTTC.

This chain uses TRBV6-1 with TRBJ2-7; the D gene is possibly TRBD1 (5 bases). Germline V CDR1 and CDR2: MNHNS, SASEGT. The germline V and J ends were trimmed by 7 bases and 1 base, with 26 bases remaining between them. This CDR3 contains 18 residues. The CDR3 DNA sequence: TGTGCCAGCAAACCTGATCTAGGGGCCGTTCTCCTGTCCTACGAGCAGTACTTC. Protein: CASKPDLGAVLLSYEQYF.

In nucleotides, the CDR3 is TGTGCCAGCAGCTTCGCTTGGGGGAACACTGAAGCTTTCTTT. Translation gives CASSFAWGNTEAFF. This chain connects TRBV5-5 to TRBJ1-1; D call uncertain. The CDR3 covers 14 residues. Per germline, CDR1 SGHKS and CDR2 YYEKEE (reference sequence). V lost 2 bases, J lost 1 base, and 9 bases lay in between.

The chain links TRBV7-6 to TRBJ2-1, with TRBD2 matching 12 bases. Germline CDR1 SGHVS, CDR2 FNYEAQ. This CDR3 is built from 16 residues. Germline trimming cut 2 bases from V and 7 bases from J; bases unmatched to any gene: 6. The CDR3 coding sequence is TGTGCCAGCAGCTTAAGACTAGCGGGAGTTGGTAATGAGCAGTTCTTC. Protein: CASSLRLAGVGNEQFF.

J is TRBJ2-4 and V is TRBV30; perhaps TRBD1 as D (5 bases). CDR1 GTSNPN and CDR2 SVGIG come from the germline V gene (reference sequence). V was trimmed by 0 bases and J by 9 bases, leaving 15 bases between them. This CDR3 has 14 residues. CDR3: CAWSVGQGGFIQYF. In DNA, the CDR3 is TGTGCCTGGAGTGTAGGGCAGGGTGGTTTCATTCAGTACTTC.

This sequence joins TRBV27 and TRBJ2-6; TRBD1 aligns across 11 bases. V dropped 3 bases and J dropped 3; count of bases not matched to a gene: 4. Germline V gene data show CDR1 as MNHEY and CDR2 as SMNVEV (reference sequence). This CDR3 spans 17 amino acids. CDR3 region: CASSFRTGGIGANVLTF. For the CDR3, the DNA is TGTGCCAGCAGTTTCCGGACAGGGGGCATTGGGGCCAACGTCCTGACTTTC.

The chain is built from TRBV27 and TRBJ2-3; perhaps TRBD1 as D (5 bases). The CDR3 is made up of 13 amino acids. Germline CDR1 reads MNHEY; CDR2 reads SMNVEV (reference sequence). Deletions cut 10 bases from V and 2 bases from J, with 13 bases between. CDR3 protein: CATLGPDTDTQYF. The DNA of the CDR3 is TGTGCCACTTTGGGGCCCGACACAGATACGCAGTATTTT.

J is TRBJ1-6 and V is TRBV7-9; no clear D gene. Trimming removed 2 bases at V and 7 bases at J, with 6 bases between. Germline V gene data show CDR1 as SEHNR and CDR2 as FQNEAQ (reference sequence). The CDR3 is 13 residues long. CDR3 coding DNA: TGTGCCAGCAGCTTAAGTACGAATTCACCCCTCCACTTT. As protein: CASSLSTNSPLHF.

The chain has TRBV5-5 and TRBJ1-6; tentative D call: TRBD1 (5 bases). From germline, CDR1 is SGHKS and CDR2 YYEKEE (reference sequence). Trimming removed 5 bases from V and 10 bases from J, with 16 bases in between. There are 14 residues in the CDR3. Written as DNA, the CDR3 is TGTGCCAGCAGTCCCGACAGAGCTGGATCACCCCTCCACTTT. It codes for CASSPDRAGSPLHF.

This chain joins TRBV4-1 and TRBJ1-5; maybe TRBD1 (5 bases). V was shortened by 2 bases and J by 7 bases, with 12 bases between the two germline ends. There are 14 residues in the CDR3. Per the germline V gene, CDR1 is MGHRA and CDR2 is YSYEKL. The CDR3, as DNA: TGCGCCAGCAGCCAAAATCAGGGTCCCCAGCCCCAGCATTTT. This translates into CASSQNQGPQPQHF.

The rearrangement joins TRBV12-3 or TRBV12-4 to TRBJ2-3; 7 bases agree with TRBD2. The J segment lost 0 bases and the V segment lost 8 bases, leaving 17 bases of the junction unmatched. The CDR3 consists of 18 residues. The chain's CDR3 is CASVPGAEREASTDTQYF. In DNA form, the CDR3 reads TGTGCCAGCGTTCCCGGTGCGGAGCGGGAAGCTAGCACAGATACGCAGTATTTT.

This clonotype was found once. V usage is TRBV5-6 and J usage is TRBJ2-7; a weak D match, TRBD1 (5 bases). V lost 4 bases and J lost 4, with 21 bases in between. Germline CDR1 and CDR2: SGHDT and YYEEEE. There are 16 residues in the CDR3. The CDR3 sequence: CASSPRPHRLNYEQYF. In DNA, the CDR3 is TGTGCCAGCAGCCCAAGACCCCACAGGCTTAATTACGAGCAGTACTTC.

V usage is TRBV6-2 or TRBV6-3 and J usage is TRBJ2-5; the D gene is possibly TRBD1 (6 bases). The V end was cut by 2 bases, the J end by 5 bases, with 12 bases between. CDR3 length: 14 residues. Germline CDR1 is MNHEY and CDR2 is SVGEGT. Here the CDR3 DNA reads TGTGCCAGCAGTTACGAACAGGGCCGGGAGACCCAGTACTTC. Protein product: CASSYEQGRETQYF.

V and J are TRBV29-1 and TRBJ2-1; D is possibly TRBD1 (6 bases). The CDR3 spans 16 residues. Per the germline V gene, CDR1 is SQVTM and CDR2 is ANQGSEA. The ends were cut back, 4 bases at V and 0 bases at J, with 16 bases in the middle. The CDR3 is CSVVWAGVSSYNEQFF. As DNA, the CDR3 is TGCAGCGTTGTCTGGGCAGGGGTGAGCTCCTACAATGAGCAGTTCTTC.